This TCR beta chain was captured in a study of shared clonotypes between healthy human individuals. The CDR3 covers 16 residues. With 1 base removed from V and 3 bases from J, the gap between germline ends came to 13 bases. CDR1 is SGHAT, CDR2 FQNNGV, per germline. The protocol was immunoSEQ multiplex PCR, while the TCRdb copy is restricted to in-frame clones and leaves out a portion. The sample has just over 2,000,000 clones; around 96% are singletons. The naive CD8 population came from CD45RO-negative cells selected for CCR7, without terminally differentiated effector memory CD45RA+ cells. All donors were healthy HIV-negative adults lacking recent acute infections or vaccinations.

The genes are TRBV11-2 and TRBJ2-1, with D perhaps TRBD1 (6 bases). Specimen: naive CD8+ T cells sorted from blood. The sequence came from a man younger than 35 in good health. CDR3 protein: CASSLVAGASYNEQFF. DNA of the CDR3: TGTGCCAGCAGCTTAGTGGCAGGGGCCAGCTACAATGAGCAGTTCTTC.